Listed below are T cell receptor beta chains from one sample, sequenced in a study of blood T cell repertoires in COVID-19. Measured with immunoSEQ multiplex PCR; TCRdb has only the in-frame clones, and not every one. This sample yields some 350,000 clones, of which about 87% are seen a single time; around 5% belongs to the top ten. Material: PBMCs or T cells enriched from blood (not recorded which). The receptors stem from a man aged 25-45 years who had recovered from COVID-19. The CDR3 runs from the conserved cysteine through the conserved F or W.

TRBJ1-1 TRBV6-5 CASSYAGQATEAFF
TRBJ2-1 TRBV18 CASSPQRDIIYEQFF
TRBJ1-1 TRBV5-1 CASSVAGNTEAFF
TRBJ2-3 TRBV21-1 CASSTKGAVIAGGSTDTQYF
TRBJ1-1 TRBV18 CASSPRQGANTEAFF
TRBJ2-1 TRBV19 CASSIALGHSSYNEQFF
TRBJ2-5 TRBV3-1/TRBV3-2 CASSQSGQPQTQYF
TRBJ2-7 TRBV28 CASSFMVGRYEQYF
TRBJ1-4 TRBV7-2 CASSSRGNNEKLFF
TRBJ1-2 TRBV12-3/TRBV12-4 CASSLGTEYGYTF
TRBJ2-7 TRBV6-1 CASSENRRHEQYF
TRBJ2-1 TRBV7-8 CASSPKAGVSYNEQFF
TRBJ2-7 TRBV3-1/TRBV3-2 CASSQPSGRGTYEQYF
TRBJ2-5 TRBV28 CASRLTGTGLQETQYF
TRBJ2-7 TRBV10-2 CASSESTGWSSYEQYF
TRBJ2-7 TRBV3-1/TRBV3-2 CASSLLGRGGFYEQYF
TRBJ1-2 TRBV6-5 CASNIHSTGKDGYTF
TRBJ2-7 TRBV2 CASSGTDRGLSYEQYF
TRBJ1-5 TRBV18 CASSQGQGGYQPQHF
TRBJ1-6 TRBV25-1 CASRAGTNSPLHF
TRBJ2-5 TRBV7-9 CASSLGTALGETQYF
TRBJ2-1 TRBV7-3 CASSRGTNNEQFF
TRBJ1-4 TRBV6-5 CASRQGVNEKLFF
TRBJ2-2 TRBV9 CASSGRTGVDTGELFF
TRBJ2-5 TRBV11-2 CASSLADTVTQYF
TRBJ2-1 TRBV7-2 CASSLGPSGGYNEQFF
TRBJ2-2 TRBV28 CASSTGGANTGELFF
TRBJ1-6 TRBV5-5 CASSRGHPNSPLHF
TRBJ2-7 TRBV19 CASSIGTGRFGYEQYF
TRBJ2-3 TRBV7-2 CASSFRGTDTQYF
TRBJ2-5 TRBV6-5 CASSRTGETQYF
TRBJ1-3 TRBV28 CASRRGGTGNTIYF